This is a list of T cell receptor beta chains from one sample in a study of response to subunit inactivated influenza vaccine. TCRdb reprocessed the RT-PCR reads with MiXCR, giving one entry per CDR3 protein. The sample records about 700,000 distinct CDR3 sequences, more than 15% being singletons. The source was PBMCs from blood, collected 12 days after vaccination. These receptors all come from a man aged 45 to 65 who received an inactivated influenza vaccine. Each CDR3 is given with its conserved first and last residue. D genes are given only for firm matches. Expanded clones are given a class, and other clones once, few, many or no size at all.

cdr3_nt: TGTGCCTGGACAACCCACCGGCACGCGGGGGGCTACACCTTC
cdr3_aa: CAWTTHRHAGGYTF
v_call: TRBV30
d_call: .
clone_size: .
j_call: TRBJ1-2

cdr3_nt: TGTGCCAGCAGCGCGAGGGGCGTAAGATTTGACATTCAGTACTTC
cdr3_aa: CASSARGVRFDIQYF
v_call: TRBV7-8
d_call: .
clone_size: few
j_call: TRBJ2-4

cdr3_nt: TGTGCCAGCAGTTTAGCAGGGTTTCAGCAGTACTTC
cdr3_aa: CASSLAGFQQYF
v_call: TRBV12-3/TRBV12-4
d_call: .
clone_size: .
j_call: TRBJ2-7

cdr3_nt: TGTGCCAGCAGTTTCGTGGACAACCAAGAGACCCAGTACTTC
cdr3_aa: CASSFVDNQETQYF
v_call: TRBV27
d_call: .
clone_size: few
j_call: TRBJ2-5

cdr3_nt: TGTGCCAGCTCACCACCAGGGCTAGCGGGAGGCACAGATACGCAGTATTTT
cdr3_aa: CASSPPGLAGGTDTQYF
v_call: TRBV18
d_call: TRBD2
clone_size: .
j_call: TRBJ2-3

cdr3_nt: TGTGCCAGCAGTTCCCCAGCGGGGGCCTCCTACAATGAGCAGTTCTTC
cdr3_aa: CASSSPAGASYNEQFF
v_call: TRBV6-5
d_call: TRBD2
clone_size: many
j_call: TRBJ2-1

cdr3_nt: TGTGCCAGCAGTCTCTCGGGACAGGGGTTTGAAGCTTTCTTT
cdr3_aa: CASSLSGQGFEAFF
v_call: TRBV12-3/TRBV12-4
d_call: TRBD1
clone_size: .
j_call: TRBJ1-1

cdr3_nt: TGTGCCAGCAGTTCCTACCGGGAGATACGGGAAGAGACCCAGTACTTC
cdr3_aa: CASSSYREIREETQYF
v_call: TRBV6-2/TRBV6-3
d_call: .
clone_size: many
j_call: TRBJ2-5

cdr3_nt: TGTGCCAGCAGCTTATACAGTTATGCAACTAATGAAAAACTGTTTTTT
cdr3_aa: CASSLYSYATNEKLFF
v_call: TRBV11-2
d_call: .
clone_size: .
j_call: TRBJ1-4

cdr3_nt: TGTGCCAGCAGTTACTTGTTCAAGTTTACGGGACAGCCCGCCCGAGCTTTCTTT
cdr3_aa: CASSYLFKFTGQPARAFF
v_call: TRBV6-2/TRBV6-3
d_call: TRBD1
clone_size: .
j_call: TRBJ1-1

cdr3_nt: TGTGCCAGCAGTTTAGGCATCTACTACGAGCAGTACTTC
cdr3_aa: CASSLGIYYEQYF
v_call: TRBV28
d_call: .
clone_size: few
j_call: TRBJ2-7

cdr3_nt: TGCAGCGTCGAAGGACTAGCGGGAGGAGAGACCCAGTACTTC
cdr3_aa: CSVEGLAGGETQYF
v_call: TRBV29-1
d_call: TRBD2
clone_size: many
j_call: TRBJ2-5

cdr3_nt: TGCGCCAGCAGCTTGGTGTCAGCCTACAATGAGCAGTTCTTC
cdr3_aa: CASSLVSAYNEQFF
v_call: TRBV5-1
d_call: .
clone_size: .
j_call: TRBJ2-1

cdr3_nt: TGTGCCAGCAGCCAAGCCGGACAGGGGAAGGCCGGGGAGCTGTTTTTT
cdr3_aa: CASSQAGQGKAGELFF
v_call: TRBV5-5
d_call: TRBD1
clone_size: many
j_call: TRBJ2-2

cdr3_nt: TGTGCCAGCTCATATACAGGGGGCCACACTGAAGCTTTCTTT
cdr3_aa: CASSYTGGHTEAFF
v_call: TRBV18
d_call: TRBD1
clone_size: few
j_call: TRBJ1-1

cdr3_nt: TGTGCCAGCAGCTTTCGAATTTTTTACACCGGGGAGCTGTTTTTT
cdr3_aa: CASSFRIFYTGELFF
v_call: TRBV5-8
d_call: .
clone_size: .
j_call: TRBJ2-2

cdr3_nt: TGCAGCGTGACCCAAGGATACCCAGGCTATGGCTACACCTTC
cdr3_aa: CSVTQGYPGYGYTF
v_call: TRBV29-1
d_call: .
clone_size: few
j_call: TRBJ1-2

cdr3_nt: TGTGCCAGCTCACCGTCACTAGCGAAACAAGAGACCCAGTACTTC
cdr3_aa: CASSPSLAKQETQYF
v_call: TRBV18
d_call: TRBD2
clone_size: few
j_call: TRBJ2-5

cdr3_nt: TGCGCCAGCAGTGCCGGGACAGGGGTCTACGAGCAGTACTTC
cdr3_aa: CASSAGTGVYEQYF
v_call: TRBV10-2
d_call: TRBD1
clone_size: many
j_call: TRBJ2-7

cdr3_nt: TGTGCCAGCAGTGAGGGACACCGGAACACTGAAGCTTTCTTT
cdr3_aa: CASSEGHRNTEAFF
v_call: TRBV6-1
d_call: .
clone_size: few
j_call: TRBJ1-1

cdr3_nt: TGTGCCAGCAGCCGGACAGGGGAAACTGAAGCTTTCTTT
cdr3_aa: CASSRTGETEAFF
v_call: TRBV7-3
d_call: TRBD1
clone_size: .
j_call: TRBJ1-1

cdr3_nt: TGTGCCAGCAGCAGTAGCGGGGGCCCTCACTACGAGCAGTACTTC
cdr3_aa: CASSSSGGPHYEQYF
v_call: TRBV7-8
d_call: TRBD2
clone_size: few
j_call: TRBJ2-7

cdr3_nt: TGTGCCAGCAGTGAAGCGAAGGATTATAATGAGCAGTACTTC
cdr3_aa: CASSEAKDYNEQYF
v_call: TRBV6-1
d_call: .
clone_size: .
j_call: TRBJ2-7

cdr3_nt: TGCAGCGTTGAAGATGGAAGCAGGGACTACGAGCAGTACTTC
cdr3_aa: CSVEDGSRDYEQYF
v_call: TRBV29-1
d_call: .
clone_size: few
j_call: TRBJ2-7

cdr3_nt: TGTGCCAGCAGTTCGACAGGGTCGCGAACAGATACGCAGTATTTT
cdr3_aa: CASSSTGSRTDTQYF
v_call: TRBV28
d_call: TRBD1
clone_size: many
j_call: TRBJ2-3

cdr3_nt: TGCGCCAGCAGCCCAACGGACGGCACAGATACGCAGTATTTT
cdr3_aa: CASSPTDGTDTQYF
v_call: TRBV5-1
d_call: .
clone_size: few
j_call: TRBJ2-3

cdr3_nt: TGTGCTAGTGGTTTGGACAGCAGTACCCAGCATTTT
cdr3_aa: CASGLDSSTQHF
v_call: TRBV12-5
d_call: .
clone_size: few
j_call: TRBJ1-5

cdr3_nt: TGTGCCAGCAGCTTCGTGACCGGCACAGATACGCAGTATTTT
cdr3_aa: CASSFVTGTDTQYF
v_call: TRBV11-2
d_call: .
clone_size: few
j_call: TRBJ2-3

cdr3_nt: TGTGCCAGCAGTTTAGGGTTGTCAAACTCTGGGGCCAACGTCCTGACTTTC
cdr3_aa: CASSLGLSNSGANVLTF
v_call: TRBV12-3/TRBV12-4
d_call: .
clone_size: .
j_call: TRBJ2-6

cdr3_nt: TGCAGTGCTAGTAAAGCGGGGGGCTATAGCACAGATACGCAGTATTTT
cdr3_aa: CSASKAGGYSTDTQYF
v_call: TRBV20-1
d_call: TRBD2
clone_size: .
j_call: TRBJ2-3

cdr3_nt: TGTGCCAGCAGTGGGGGACATCGGATACAAGAGACCCAGTACTTC
cdr3_aa: CASSGGHRIQETQYF
v_call: TRBV6-1
d_call: .
clone_size: few
j_call: TRBJ2-5

cdr3_nt: TGTGCCACCAGCAGCCTTGACGGGACAGGGGGTGGTGATGGCTACACCTTC
cdr3_aa: CATSSLDGTGGGDGYTF
v_call: TRBV15
d_call: TRBD1
clone_size: few
j_call: TRBJ1-2

cdr3_nt: TGTGCCAGCAGCTTAGGGACAGGGGACGGGGAGCTGTTTTTT
cdr3_aa: CASSLGTGDGELFF
v_call: TRBV7-2
d_call: TRBD1
clone_size: .
j_call: TRBJ2-2